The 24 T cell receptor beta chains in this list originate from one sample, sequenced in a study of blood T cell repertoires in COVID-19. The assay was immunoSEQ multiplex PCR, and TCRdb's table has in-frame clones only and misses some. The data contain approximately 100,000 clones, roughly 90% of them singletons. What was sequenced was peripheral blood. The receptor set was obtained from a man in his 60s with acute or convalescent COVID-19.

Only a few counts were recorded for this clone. CDR3 nucleotide sequence: TGTGCCAGCAGCTTAGACCGGACAGTGGGCTACACCTTC. Protein: CASSLDRTVGYTF. The chain has TRBV7-2 and TRBJ1-2, with D tentatively TRBD1 (6 bases). The CDR3 length is 13 residues. Trimming took off 1 base at V and 8 bases at J, with 11 bases between the two ends. CDR1 is SGHTA and CDR2 is FQGNSA in the germline V gene. The variable domain in full, completed from reference TRBV7-2 and TRBJ1-2, reads GAGVSQSPSNKVTEKGKDVELRCDPISGHTALYWYRQSLGQGLEFLIYFQGNSAPDKSGLPSDRFSAERTGGSVSTLTIQRTQQEDSAVYLCASSLDRTVGYTFGSGTRLTVV.

CDR3: CASQRGGNEKLFF. As DNA, the CDR3 is TGTGCCAGCCAAAGGGGGGGGAATGAAAAACTGTTTTTT. V and J are TRBV11-2 and TRBJ1-4; weak D call: TRBD1 (6 bases). Deletions cut 8 bases from V and 5 bases from J, with 12 bases between. This CDR3 comprises 13 residues. Germline V CDR1 and CDR2: SGHAT, FQNNGV.

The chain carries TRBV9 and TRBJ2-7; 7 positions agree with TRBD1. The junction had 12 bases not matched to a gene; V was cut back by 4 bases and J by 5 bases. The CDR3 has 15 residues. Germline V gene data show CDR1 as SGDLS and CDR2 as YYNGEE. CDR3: CASSSRQGLRNEQYV. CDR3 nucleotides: TGTGCCAGCAGCTCTCGACAGGGCCTGCGCAACGAGCAGTACGTC.

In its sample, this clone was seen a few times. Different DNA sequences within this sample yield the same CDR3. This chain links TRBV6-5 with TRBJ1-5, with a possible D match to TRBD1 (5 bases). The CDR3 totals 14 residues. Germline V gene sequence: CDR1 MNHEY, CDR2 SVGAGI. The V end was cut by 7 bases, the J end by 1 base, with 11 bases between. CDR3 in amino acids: CASTEGASNQPQHF. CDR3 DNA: TGTGCCAGCACAGAAGGGGCAAGCAATCAGCCCCAGCATTTT.

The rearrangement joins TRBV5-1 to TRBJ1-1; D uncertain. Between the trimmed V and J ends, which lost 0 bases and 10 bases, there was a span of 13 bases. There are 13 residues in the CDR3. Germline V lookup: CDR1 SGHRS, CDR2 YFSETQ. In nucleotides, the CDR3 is TGCGCCAGCAGCTTGGTCGGAGGATCCCGAGCTTTCTTT. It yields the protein CASSLVGGSRAFF.

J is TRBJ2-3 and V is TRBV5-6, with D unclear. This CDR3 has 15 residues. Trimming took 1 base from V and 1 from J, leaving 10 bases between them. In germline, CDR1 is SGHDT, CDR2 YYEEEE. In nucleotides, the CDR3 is TGTGCCAGCAGCTTGACTCTCATTGGCACAGATACGCAGTATTTT. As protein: CASSLTLIGTDTQYF.

CDR3 in amino acids: CASSPSGSAYEQYF. Here the CDR3 DNA reads TGCGCCAGCAGCCCCAGCGGGAGTGCGTACGAGCAGTACTTC. The V call is TRBV5-1, the J call TRBJ2-7, with 8 bases that match TRBD2. This CDR3 has 14 amino acids. J gave up 4 bases and V 4 bases, and 7 bases lay outside the gene matches. The germline V gene encodes CDR1 SGHRS and CDR2 YFSETQ.

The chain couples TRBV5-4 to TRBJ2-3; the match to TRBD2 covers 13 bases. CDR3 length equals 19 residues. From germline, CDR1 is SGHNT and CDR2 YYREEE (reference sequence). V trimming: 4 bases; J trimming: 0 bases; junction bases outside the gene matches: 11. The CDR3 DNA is TGTGCCAGCAGCCTAAGAATGGGACTAGCGGGAATTAGCACAGATACGCAGTATTTT. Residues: CASSLRMGLAGISTDTQYF.

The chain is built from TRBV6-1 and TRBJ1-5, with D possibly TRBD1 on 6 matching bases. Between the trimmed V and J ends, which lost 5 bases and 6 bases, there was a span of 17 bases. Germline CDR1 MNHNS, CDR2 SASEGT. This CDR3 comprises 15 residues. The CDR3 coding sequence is TGTGCCAGCAGTTCCCCCACAGGGAACAGTCAGCCCCAGCATTTT. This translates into CASSSPTGNSQPQHF.

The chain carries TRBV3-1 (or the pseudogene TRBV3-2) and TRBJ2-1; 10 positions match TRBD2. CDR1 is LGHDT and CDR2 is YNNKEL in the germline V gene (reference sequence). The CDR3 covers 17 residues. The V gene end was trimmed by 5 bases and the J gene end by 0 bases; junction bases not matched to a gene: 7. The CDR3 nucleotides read TGTGCCAGCAGCATACTAGCGGGGCGAGGCTCCTACAATGAGCAGTTCTTC. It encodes CASSILAGRGSYNEQFF.

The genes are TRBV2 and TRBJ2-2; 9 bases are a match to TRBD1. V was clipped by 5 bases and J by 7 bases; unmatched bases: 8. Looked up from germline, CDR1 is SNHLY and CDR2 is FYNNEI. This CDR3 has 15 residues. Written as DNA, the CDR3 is TGTGCCAGCAGTACCACAGGGGGCATTGGCGGGGAGCTGTTTTTT. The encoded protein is CASSTTGGIGGELFF.

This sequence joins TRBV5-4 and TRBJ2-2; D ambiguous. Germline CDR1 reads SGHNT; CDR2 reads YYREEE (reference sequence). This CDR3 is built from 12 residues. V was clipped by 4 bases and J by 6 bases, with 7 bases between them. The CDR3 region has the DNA TGTGCCAGCAGCCCGAGGCCCGGGGAGCTGTTTTTT. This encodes CASSPRPGELFF.

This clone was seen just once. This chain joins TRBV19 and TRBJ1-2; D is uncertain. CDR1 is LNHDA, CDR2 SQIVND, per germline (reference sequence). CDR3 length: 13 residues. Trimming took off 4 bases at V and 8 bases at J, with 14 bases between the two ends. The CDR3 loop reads CASSTPAGGGYTF. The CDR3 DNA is TGTGCCAGTAGTACCCCAGCCGGCGGGGGCTACACCTTC.

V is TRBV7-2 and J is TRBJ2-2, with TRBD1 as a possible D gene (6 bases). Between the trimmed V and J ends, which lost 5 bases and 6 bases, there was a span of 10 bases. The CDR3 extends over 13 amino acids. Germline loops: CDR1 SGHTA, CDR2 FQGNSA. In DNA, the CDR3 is TGTGCCAGCAGCCCTCGGACAGCCGGGGAGCTGTTTTTT. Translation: CASSPRTAGELFF. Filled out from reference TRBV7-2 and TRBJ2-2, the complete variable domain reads GAGVSQSPSNKVTEKGKDVELRCDPISGHTALYWYRQSLGQGLEFLIYFQGNSAPDKSGLPSDRFSAERTGGSVSTLTIQRTQQEDSAVYLCASSPRTAGELFFGEGSRLTVL.

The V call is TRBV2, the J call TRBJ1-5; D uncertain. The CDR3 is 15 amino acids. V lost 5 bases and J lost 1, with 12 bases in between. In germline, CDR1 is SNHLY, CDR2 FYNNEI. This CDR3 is CASSRGSPSNQPQHF. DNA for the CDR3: TGTGCCAGCAGTCGAGGGTCTCCCAGCAATCAGCCCCAGCATTTT.

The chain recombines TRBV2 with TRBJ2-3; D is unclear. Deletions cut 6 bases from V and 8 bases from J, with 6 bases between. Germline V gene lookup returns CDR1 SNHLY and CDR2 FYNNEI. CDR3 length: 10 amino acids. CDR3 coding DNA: TGTGCCAGCAGCGCCAGTACGCAGTATTTT. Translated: CASSASTQYF.

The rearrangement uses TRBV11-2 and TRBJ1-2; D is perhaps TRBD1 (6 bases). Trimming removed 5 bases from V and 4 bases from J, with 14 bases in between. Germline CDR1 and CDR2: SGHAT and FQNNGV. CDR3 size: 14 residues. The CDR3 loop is CASSPLDRPYGYTF. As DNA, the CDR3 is TGTGCCAGCAGCCCCCTAGACAGGCCCTATGGCTACACCTTC.

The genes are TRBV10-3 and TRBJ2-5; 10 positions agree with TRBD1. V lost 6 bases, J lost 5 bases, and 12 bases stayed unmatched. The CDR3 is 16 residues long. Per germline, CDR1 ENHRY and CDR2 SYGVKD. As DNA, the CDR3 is TGTGCCATCAGCTCCGGGACAGGGGTTAGGGGGGAGACCCAGTACTTC. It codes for CAISSGTGVRGETQYF.

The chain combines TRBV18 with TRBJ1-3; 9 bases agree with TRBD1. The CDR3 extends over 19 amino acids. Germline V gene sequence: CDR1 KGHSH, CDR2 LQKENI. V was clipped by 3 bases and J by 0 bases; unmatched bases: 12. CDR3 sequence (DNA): TGTGCCAGCTCACCCGTCCCGGGACAGGGTGCGGGCTCTGGAAACACCATATATTTT. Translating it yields CASSPVPGQGAGSGNTIYF. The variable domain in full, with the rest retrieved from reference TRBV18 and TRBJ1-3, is NAGVMQNPRHLVRRRGQEARLRCSPMKGHSHVYWYRQLPEEGLKFMVYLQKENIIDESGMPKERFSAEFPKEGPSILRIQQVVRGDSAAYFCASSPVPGQGAGSGNTIYFGEGSWLTVV.

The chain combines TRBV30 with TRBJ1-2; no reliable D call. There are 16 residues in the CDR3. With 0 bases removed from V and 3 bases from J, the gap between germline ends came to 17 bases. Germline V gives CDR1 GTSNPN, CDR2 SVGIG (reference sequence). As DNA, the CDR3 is TGTGCCTGGAGTGTATTGTTGCCAGATACAGACTATGGCTACACCTTC. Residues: CAWSVLLPDTDYGYTF.

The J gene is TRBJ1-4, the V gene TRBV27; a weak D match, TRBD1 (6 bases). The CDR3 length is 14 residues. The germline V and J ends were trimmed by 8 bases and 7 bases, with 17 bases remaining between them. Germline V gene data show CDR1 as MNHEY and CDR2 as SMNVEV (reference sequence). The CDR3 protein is CASGTGLVTEKLFF. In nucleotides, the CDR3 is TGTGCCAGCGGAACAGGGTTAGTTACTGAAAAACTGTTTTTT. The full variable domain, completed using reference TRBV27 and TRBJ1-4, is EAQVTQNPRYLITVTGKKLTVTCSQNMNHEYMSWYRQDPGLGLRQIYYSMNVEVTDKGDVPEGYKVSRKEKRNFPLILESPSPNQTSLYFCASGTGLVTEKLFFGSGTQLSVL.

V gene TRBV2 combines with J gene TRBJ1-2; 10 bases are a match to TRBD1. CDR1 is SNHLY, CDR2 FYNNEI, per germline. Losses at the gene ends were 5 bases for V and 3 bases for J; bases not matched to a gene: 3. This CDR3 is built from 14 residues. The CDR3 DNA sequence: TGTGCCAGCAGTCGGACAGGGGGGTACTATGGCTACACCTTC. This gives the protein CASSRTGGYYGYTF.

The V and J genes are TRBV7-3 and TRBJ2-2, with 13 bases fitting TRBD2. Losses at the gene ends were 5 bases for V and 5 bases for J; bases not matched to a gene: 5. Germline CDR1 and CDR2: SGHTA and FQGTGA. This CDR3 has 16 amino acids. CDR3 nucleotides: TGTGCCAGCAGCCGGACTAGCGGGAGTCGGACCGGGGAGCTGTTTTTT. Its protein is CASSRTSGSRTGELFF.

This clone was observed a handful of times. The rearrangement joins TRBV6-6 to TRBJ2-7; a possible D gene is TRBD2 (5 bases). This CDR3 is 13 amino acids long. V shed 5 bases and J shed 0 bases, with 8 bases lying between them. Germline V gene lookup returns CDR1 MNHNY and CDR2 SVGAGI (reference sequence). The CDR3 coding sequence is TGTGCCAGCAGTCCGGGGATCTCCTACGAGCAGTACTTC. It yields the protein CASSPGISYEQYF.